The rows below give T cell receptor beta chains drawn from one sample of a study of blood T cell repertoires in COVID-19. Some clones are missing from TCRdb's copy, which holds only in-frame ones; the method was immunoSEQ multiplex PCR. The data contain 110,000 or so clones, 85% to 90% of them singletons. The sequenced sample consisted of peripheral blood. These receptors came from a woman aged 55-70 years with COVID-19, enrolled during active disease. Both conserved end residues are part of each CDR3.

J gene: TRBJ2-5
V gene: TRBV5-1
CDR3 protein: CASSLGQGVTIGYQETQYF

J gene: TRBJ1-3
V gene: TRBV5-1
CDR3 protein: CASSLANGGFSGNTIYF

J gene: TRBJ1-2
V gene: TRBV7-9
CDR3 protein: CASSFTDGYTF

J gene: TRBJ1-1
V gene: TRBV11-2
CDR3 protein: CASSLMRGNTEAFF

J gene: TRBJ1-1
V gene: TRBV19
CDR3 protein: CASSLQGMNTEAFF

J gene: TRBJ1-2
V gene: TRBV25-1
CDR3 protein: CASSEGGSLYGYTF

J gene: TRBJ1-6
V gene: TRBV19
CDR3 protein: CAISDRTNSPLHF

J gene: TRBJ2-5
V gene: TRBV9
CDR3 protein: CASSDRGTQYF

J gene: TRBJ2-1
V gene: TRBV15
CDR3 protein: CATSRDRAGGLNEQFF

J gene: TRBJ1-4
V gene: TRBV20-1
CDR3 protein: CSASGSGTGREKLFF

J gene: TRBJ1-4
V gene: TRBV30
CDR3 protein: CAWSTGTAKRRNYEKLFF

J gene: TRBJ1-1
V gene: TRBV7-6
CDR3 protein: CASSLAPGNTEAFF

J gene: TRBJ1-2
V gene: TRBV12-3/TRBV12-4
CDR3 protein: CASSGTQGFGYTF

J gene: TRBJ1-1
V gene: TRBV11-2
CDR3 protein: CASTQTGEAFF

J gene: TRBJ1-5
V gene: TRBV9
CDR3 protein: CASSAGTGANQPQHF

J gene: TRBJ1-2
V gene: TRBV25-1
CDR3 protein: CASSESYVLGYTF

J gene: TRBJ1-1
V gene: TRBV7-2
CDR3 protein: CASSLEWGGTEAFF

J gene: TRBJ1-1
V gene: TRBV5-1
CDR3 protein: CASSPNPGQGHTEAFF

J gene: TRBJ1-2
V gene: TRBV4-2
CDR3 protein: CASSHRDSNYGYTF

J gene: TRBJ1-1
V gene: TRBV5-1
CDR3 protein: CASSLSRGNTEAFF

J gene: TRBJ2-5
V gene: TRBV29-1
CDR3 protein: CSVGTGMGRETQYF

J gene: TRBJ1-5
V gene: TRBV21-1
CDR3 protein: CASSRGQEHSNQPQHF

J gene: TRBJ1-1
V gene: TRBV2
CDR3 protein: CASRQEKNTEAFF

J gene: TRBJ2-3
V gene: TRBV5-1
CDR3 protein: CASSDLGGDTQYF

J gene: TRBJ1-6
V gene: TRBV7-9
CDR3 protein: CASSLNGGGSPLHF

J gene: TRBJ1-2
V gene: TRBV5-5
CDR3 protein: CASSLAPGTRGYTF

J gene: TRBJ1-2
V gene: TRBV5-5
CDR3 protein: CASSPQATFIYGYTF

J gene: TRBJ2-5
V gene: TRBV2
CDR3 protein: CASSTSVQETQYF

J gene: TRBJ1-1
V gene: TRBV15
CDR3 protein: CATSSPGQGNTEAFF

J gene: TRBJ1-5
V gene: TRBV30
CDR3 protein: CAWSVAGVSNQPQHF

J gene: TRBJ1-1
V gene: TRBV7-2
CDR3 protein: CASSGTGGETEAFF

J gene: TRBJ2-5
V gene: TRBV3-1/TRBV3-2
CDR3 protein: CASSQGQVETQYF

J gene: TRBJ1-2
V gene: TRBV7-2
CDR3 protein: CASSLPTGFNYGYTF

J gene: TRBJ2-5
V gene: TRBV4-2
CDR3 protein: CASSPTRETQYF

J gene: TRBJ2-4
V gene: TRBV5-4
CDR3 protein: CASSLGGDSKNIQYF

J gene: TRBJ1-6
V gene: TRBV7-3
CDR3 protein: CASSLSPLFSSPLHF

J gene: TRBJ2-1
V gene: TRBV9
CDR3 protein: CASSSSGPYNEQFF

J gene: TRBJ1-2
V gene: TRBV3-1/TRBV3-2
CDR3 protein: CASSQDVVTGGYTF

J gene: TRBJ2-3
V gene: TRBV7-8
CDR3 protein: CASSLVSGGSTDTQYF

J gene: TRBJ1-4
V gene: TRBV6-5
CDR3 protein: CASSRTRTNEKLFF

J gene: TRBJ2-5
V gene: TRBV20-1
CDR3 protein: CSASSGGTYQETQYF

J gene: TRBJ1-2
V gene: TRBV6-5
CDR3 protein: CASSYSSDFYGYTF

J gene: TRBJ2-7
V gene: TRBV3-1/TRBV3-2
CDR3 protein: CASKILGDREQYF

J gene: TRBJ1-2
V gene: TRBV7-9
CDR3 protein: CASSAAWAPWGYTF

J gene: TRBJ2-7
V gene: TRBV6-5
CDR3 protein: CASSYSRGSYEQYF

J gene: TRBJ2-3
V gene: TRBV10-1
CDR3 protein: CASSRGRRDTQYF

J gene: TRBJ1-5
V gene: TRBV29-1
CDR3 protein: CSVGYGSNQPQHF

J gene: TRBJ2-1
V gene: TRBV11-1
CDR3 protein: CASSLARVGEQFF

J gene: TRBJ1-1
V gene: TRBV4-3
CDR3 protein: CASSLETGTMNTEAFF

J gene: TRBJ2-1
V gene: TRBV5-1
CDR3 protein: CASSRGQAAAGIGSYNEQFF

J gene: TRBJ2-2
V gene: TRBV7-3
CDR3 protein: CASSSQGATGELFF

J gene: TRBJ1-1
V gene: TRBV7-3
CDR3 protein: CASSADRFNTEAFF

J gene: TRBJ1-2
V gene: TRBV29-1
CDR3 protein: CSVAGVENYGYTF

J gene: TRBJ2-7
V gene: TRBV15
CDR3 protein: CATSRDKTGADEQYF

J gene: TRBJ2-7
V gene: TRBV18
CDR3 protein: CASSPGAVQVEQYF

J gene: TRBJ1-5
V gene: TRBV6-5
CDR3 protein: CASSRSPAAQPQHF

J gene: TRBJ1-4
V gene: TRBV5-1
CDR3 protein: CASSFIGQRTANEKLFF

J gene: TRBJ1-4
V gene: TRBV3-1/TRBV3-2
CDR3 protein: CASSQEDRLYATNEKLFF

J gene: TRBJ2-7
V gene: TRBV29-1
CDR3 protein: CSVGPSVYEQYF